The rows below give T cell receptor beta chains drawn from one sample of a study of T-cell reconstitution after alpha-beta-depleted transplantation in children. TCRdb reprocessed the PCR reads via MiXCR and lists one record per CDR3 protein. The sample holds about 370,000 distinct CDR3 sequences, roughly 21% seen once. This material consisted of PBMCs from the stem cell graft donor, taken from the stem cell graft. The receptors come from a human donor who donated a stem cell graft to a child with acute myeloid leukemia. Both conserved end residues are part of each CDR3. A D gene is named only where the DNA matches it firmly. The listing skips clone size in some rows; elsewhere it reads once, few, many or a size class.

J gene | clone size | D gene | V gene | CDR3 DNA | CDR3 protein
TRBJ1-1 | many | TRBD1 | TRBV29-1 | TGCAGCGTTGTCCGACAGGGGAGCCACACTGAAGCTTTCTTT | CSVVRQGSHTEAFF
TRBJ2-5 | few | TRBD2 | TRBV29-1 | TGCAGCGCCCGACTAGCGGGAGTAGTAGTGGAGACCCAGTACTTC | CSARLAGVVVETQYF
TRBJ2-7 | - | - | TRBV28 | TGTGCCAGCAGTCCCGACGGCCTACTAGGTCGGGAGCAGTACTTC | CASSPDGLLGREQYF
TRBJ2-7 | - | TRBD1 | TRBV7-2 | TGTGCCAGCAGCTCACAGGGGGCTTCGCAGTACTTC | CASSSQGASQYF
TRBJ2-7 | - | TRBD1 | TRBV6-2/TRBV6-3 | TGTGCCAGCAACGTCAGGACAGGGGACTACGAGCAGTACTTC | CASNVRTGDYEQYF
TRBJ2-5 | - | TRBD2 | TRBV20-1 | TGCAGTGCAGTCCCACCCCGACTAGCGGGCCTCCAAGAGACCCAGTACTTC | CSAVPPRLAGLQETQYF
TRBJ2-7 | few | TRBD2 | TRBV4-2 | TGTGCCAGCAGCCAAGTGGGCAGCGGGGGAATCTACGAGCAGTACTTC | CASSQVGSGGIYEQYF
TRBJ1-6 | - | TRBD1 | TRBV9 | TGTGCCAGCAGCGCCGGACAGGAAGGAAATTCACCCCTCCACTTT | CASSAGQEGNSPLHF
TRBJ1-5 | - | - | TRBV28 | TGTGCCAGCAGTTTTATCTCAGGGAAACAGCCCCAGCATTTT | CASSFISGKQPQHF
TRBJ2-1 | few | - | TRBV20-1 | TGCAGTGCTAGAGATCCGGGGGAGGCAGCCTACAATGAGCAGTTCTTC | CSARDPGEAAYNEQFF
TRBJ2-3 | - | TRBD1 | TRBV5-5 | TGTGCCAGCAGCCGCCGGACAGGGTCAACAGATACGCAGTATTTT | CASSRRTGSTDTQYF
TRBJ2-1 | few | - | TRBV10-2 | TGCGCCAGCAGTGATGCCCCCTCGGGTGAGCAGTTCTTC | CASSDAPSGEQFF
TRBJ2-3 | - | - | TRBV29-1 | TGCAGCGCCTGGCCGGACGTATCGGTCACAGATACGCAGTATTTT | CSAWPDVSVTDTQYF
TRBJ2-3 | few | TRBD1 | TRBV5-1 | TGCGCCAGCAGCCACCCGGACAGGGCCACAGATACGCAGTATTTT | CASSHPDRATDTQYF
TRBJ1-3 | few | - | TRBV3-1 | TGTGCCAGCAGCCAAGGACTTGGAAACACCATATATTTT | CASSQGLGNTIYF
TRBJ2-1 | many | - | TRBV10-2 | TGCGCCAGCAGTGAGTCTGACGGACAGCCGGAGAATGAGCAGTTCTTC | CASSESDGQPENEQFF
TRBJ2-7 | few | - | TRBV12-3/TRBV12-4 | TGTGCCAGCAGTAATCCACCGGGGCAGGGCCCCTACGAGCAGTACTTC | CASSNPPGQGPYEQYF
TRBJ1-4 | few | - | TRBV4-1 | TGCGCCAGCTCAACACAGACAGGCCCGAGGGGTGAAAAACTGTTTTTT | CASSTQTGPRGEKLFF
TRBJ2-3 | - | TRBD2 | TRBV28 | TGTGCCAGCAGTCATCCTAGCGGGAGTAGAGATACGCAGTATTTT | CASSHPSGSRDTQYF
TRBJ2-3 | few | - | TRBV29-1 | TGCAGCGTGTCAGAACTAGGTATGACAGATACGCAGTATTTT | CSVSELGMTDTQYF
TRBJ2-2 | few | TRBD1 | TRBV7-3 | TGTGCCAGCAGCTTAGACAGGGGGACCGGGGAGCTGTTTTTT | CASSLDRGTGELFF
TRBJ1-1 | many | - | TRBV20-1 | TGCAGTGCCCCCATATTTGGGTCCACTGAAGCTTTCTTT | CSAPIFGSTEAFF
TRBJ1-1 | - | - | TRBV7-3 | TGTGCCAGCAGCCAAGGGGTCTCGAACACTGAAGCTTTCTTT | CASSQGVSNTEAFF
TRBJ2-1 | many | - | TRBV2 | TGTGCCAGCAGTCGGGACAACTACAATGAGCAGTTCTTC | CASSRDNYNEQFF
TRBJ2-3 | many | - | TRBV7-2 | TGTGCCAGCAGCTTAGCGGAACTAGCTAGCACAGATACGCAGTATTTT | CASSLAELASTDTQYF
TRBJ2-1 | few | - | TRBV2 | TGTGCCAGCAGTGACAGGGGAGGGAGTGAGCAGTTCTTC | CASSDRGGSEQFF
TRBJ2-1 | few | TRBD2 | TRBV15 | TGTGCCACCAGCAGACCTAGCGGGATGACCTACAATGAGCAGTTCTTC | CATSRPSGMTYNEQFF
TRBJ2-3 | - | TRBD1 | TRBV7-6 | TGTGCCAGCAGCTTAGTATGGACAGGGGCTACAGATACGCAGTATTTT | CASSLVWTGATDTQYF
TRBJ1-2 | - | - | TRBV10-2 | TGCGCCAGCAGTGAACTCCGGACGGTGGGTGGCTACACCTTC | CASSELRTVGGYTF
TRBJ1-1 | few | - | TRBV5-1 | TGCGCCAGCAGCTTGGACGAGGGTAGGGACACTGAAGCTTTCTTT | CASSLDEGRDTEAFF
TRBJ1-5 | few | - | TRBV9 | TGTGCCAGCAGCGTGGGTGTGGACCCGGGACAGCCCCAGCATTTT | CASSVGVDPGQPQHF
TRBJ1-2 | - | - | TRBV4-1 | TGCGCCAGCAGCCCAGGGTCCCGTAGTCCAGGAGGCTACACCTTC | CASSPGSRSPGGYTF
TRBJ2-5 | few | - | TRBV12-3/TRBV12-4 | TGTGCCAGCACCCTAGGTAGTGTGGGCCCCCAAGAGACCCAGTACTTC | CASTLGSVGPQETQYF
TRBJ2-3 | - | - | TRBV5-1 | TGCGCCAGCACCTTAGACCATGGAGATACGCAGTATTTT | CASTLDHGDTQYF
TRBJ2-1 | many | TRBD2 | TRBV20-1 | TGCAGTGCTAGGAATAGCGGGGGGGGTTGGGAGCAGTTCTTC | CSARNSGGGWEQFF
TRBJ2-1 | many | - | TRBV9 | TGTGCCAGCAGCGCAGATAATGAGCAGTTCTTC | CASSADNEQFF
TRBJ2-5 | - | TRBD1 | TRBV20-1 | TGCAGTGCTAACCTGGGACAGGTTTCTCAAGAGACCCAGTACTTC | CSANLGQVSQETQYF
TRBJ2-1 | - | - | TRBV28 | TGTGCCAGCAGTTTTCCCACAGGACAGCAGTTCTTC | CASSFPTGQQFF
TRBJ1-6 | - | - | TRBV7-2 | TGTGCCAGCAGCTTAGTGTCGGGAGAGTATTCACCCCTCCACTTT | CASSLVSGEYSPLHF
TRBJ2-1 | - | - | TRBV27 | TGTGCCAGCAGTCCTAAAGGGGCTGAGACCTCCTACAATGAGCAGTTCTTC | CASSPKGAETSYNEQFF
TRBJ2-5 | - | TRBD1 | TRBV28 | TGTGCCAGCAGTCAGCCCGGGACAGGGAGTTTGGAGACCCAGTACTTC | CASSQPGTGSLETQYF
TRBJ2-1 | few | TRBD2 | TRBV12-3/TRBV12-4 | TGTGCCAGCAGTATTAGCGGGAGGGAGCAGTTCTTC | CASSISGREQFF
TRBJ2-1 | - | TRBD1 | TRBV4-1 | TGCGCCAGCAGCCAAGATAGGAGACAGGGGTACAATGAGCAGTTCTTC | CASSQDRRQGYNEQFF
TRBJ2-5 | once | TRBD2 | TRBV4-2 | TGTGCCAGCAGCCAATCGACTAGCGGGAGTCAAGAGACCCAGTACTTC | CASSQSTSGSQETQYF
TRBJ2-1 | once | TRBD2 | TRBV28 | TGTGCCAGCAGTTTAGTCGGACTAGCGGGAGGAGATGAGCAGTTCTTC | CASSLVGLAGGDEQFF
TRBJ2-2 | - | - | TRBV5-1 | TGCGCCAGCAGCCTCAGGGATGGGAACACCGGGAAGCTGTTTTTT | CASSLRDGNTGKLFF
TRBJ2-1 | many | TRBD2 | TRBV7-2 | TGTGCCAGCAGCTTAGCCACCGGAACTAGCGGGACCATAGAGCAGTTCTTC | CASSLATGTSGTIEQFF
TRBJ2-7 | - | TRBD2 | TRBV7-2 | TGTGCCAGCAGCTGGACTAGCGGGAGGGTAAGCGAGCAGTACTTC | CASSWTSGRVSEQYF
TRBJ2-3 | - | - | TRBV7-2 | TGTGCCAGCAGCCGCGGTGGGGTGCGCACAGATACGCAGTATTTT | CASSRGGVRTDTQYF
TRBJ2-1 | - | - | TRBV28 | TGTGCCAGCAGTTTGGGGGTTCATGAGCAGTTCTTC | CASSLGVHEQFF
TRBJ2-1 | - | TRBD2 | TRBV28 | TGTGCCAGCAGTCCCCCTCAGCGGGAGTTGCATGAGCAGTTCTTC | CASSPPQRELHEQFF
TRBJ1-1 | - | - | TRBV4-2 | TGTGCCAGCGGGGGGCGGACGAACACTGAAGCTTTCTTT | CASGGRTNTEAFF
TRBJ1-4 | many | TRBD1 | TRBV25-1 | TGTGCCAGCAGTGAATGGAACAGGGGAAGCGAAAAACTGTTTTTT | CASSEWNRGSEKLFF
TRBJ1-5 | many | - | TRBV12-3/TRBV12-4 | TGTGCCAGCAGTCCCTCCTGGGAGCCCCAGCATTTT | CASSPSWEPQHF